The present T cell receptor beta chain was sequenced within a study of blood T cell repertoires in COVID-19. Produced via immunoSEQ multiplex PCR; TCRdb's table is partial and in-frame only. This sample has roughly 180,000 clones, with approximately 81% found just once. Germline lookup yields CDR1 SGHVS and CDR2 FNYEAQ. This CDR3 has 13 amino acids. V dropped 3 bases and J dropped 7; count of bases not matched to a gene: 6. The rearrangement joins TRBV7-6 to TRBJ2-7; TRBD2 matches at 7 bases. Material for sequencing was peripheral blood. The receptor's source is a woman in her forties or fifties with COVID-19, enrolled during active disease. CDR3 loop: CASSLGGDGEQYF. The CDR3 DNA reads as TGTGCCAGCAGCTTGGGAGGGGATGGAGAGCAGTACTTC. Drawing the rest from reference TRBV7-6 and TRBJ2-7, the complete variable domain is GAGVSQSPRYKVTKRGQDVALRCDPISGHVSLYWYRQALGQGPEFLTYFNYEAQQDKSGLPNDRFSAERPEGSISTLTIQRTEQRDSAMYRCASSLGGDGEQYFGPGTRLTVT.